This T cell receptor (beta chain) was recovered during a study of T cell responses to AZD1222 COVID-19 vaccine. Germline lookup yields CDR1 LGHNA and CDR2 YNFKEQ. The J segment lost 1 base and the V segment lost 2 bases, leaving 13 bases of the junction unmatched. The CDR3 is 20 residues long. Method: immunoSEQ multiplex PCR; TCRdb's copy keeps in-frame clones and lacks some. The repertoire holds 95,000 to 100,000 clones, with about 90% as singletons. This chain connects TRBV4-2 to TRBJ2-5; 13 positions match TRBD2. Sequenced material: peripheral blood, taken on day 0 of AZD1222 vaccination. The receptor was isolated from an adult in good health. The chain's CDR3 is CASSQRGLAGSISSQETQYF. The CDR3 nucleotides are TGTGCCAGCAGCCAAAGGGGACTAGCGGGATCGATCTCAAGCCAAGAGACCCAGTACTTC.